The 32 T cell receptor beta chains presented below share a single source sample, sequenced in a study of T cells in Graves' hyperthyroidism and ophthalmopathy. Amplified TCR beta CDR3 regions came from RNA transcripts. The TCR CDR3 was amplified in a first-round RT-PCR using the HTBI primer set. TCRdb recomputed calls from the multiplex PCR reads with MiXCR, one row per CDR3 protein. The table includes nearly 600,000 distinct CDR3 sequences, around 14% detected once. The sample taken for sequencing was blood. The source is a woman aged 25 to 39 with Graves' hyperthyroidism that later progressed to Graves' ophthalmopathy.

The chain links TRBV7-2 to TRBJ2-1, with no clear D. Germline CDR1 reads SGHTA; CDR2 reads FQGNSA. V was shortened by 2 bases and J by 8 bases, with 10 bases between the two germline ends. There are 13 residues in the CDR3. As DNA, the CDR3 is TGTGCCAGCAGCTTAACAAACGCGCATGAGCAGTTCTTC. Encoded protein: CASSLTNAHEQFF.

This clonotype was observed many times. The V and J genes are TRBV6-1 and TRBJ2-1; 8 bases align to TRBD2. Germline CDR1 reads MNHNS; CDR2 reads SASEGT. The CDR3 has 17 residues. V lost 11 bases to trimming and J lost 1 base; unmatched junction nucleotides: 16. The CDR3 loop is CAPWVGSGNPSYNEQFF. The CDR3 region has the DNA TGTGCCCCCTGGGTTGGTAGCGGGAACCCTTCCTACAATGAGCAGTTCTTC.

At least ten counts were recorded for this clonotype. The chain employs TRBV27 and TRBJ2-7; 7 nucleotides match TRBD2. Germline V CDR1 and CDR2: MNHEY, SMNVEV (reference sequence). The CDR3 is 15 amino acids. V was clipped by 5 bases and J by 0 bases; unmatched bases: 7. The CDR3 here is CASSLSGTNSYEQYF. CDR3 sequence (DNA): TGTGCCAGCAGTCTCTCCGGGACTAACTCCTACGAGCAGTACTTC.

This clonotype was seen repeatedly, ten times or more. This rearrangement joins TRBV18 to TRBJ2-5; weak D call: TRBD2 (6 bases). This CDR3 has 15 amino acids. Trimming removed 5 bases at V and 0 bases at J, with 13 bases between. The germline V gene encodes CDR1 KGHSH and CDR2 LQKENI. The CDR3 loop is CASSSSPGDQETQYF. For the CDR3, the DNA is TGTGCCAGCTCATCGTCTCCGGGGGACCAAGAGACCCAGTACTTC.

The chain is built from TRBV6-5 and TRBJ1-6, with 9 bases identical to TRBD1. This CDR3 spans 14 amino acids. The J segment lost 3 bases and the V segment lost 10 bases, leaving 4 bases of the junction unmatched. Germline V gene lookup returns CDR1 MNHEY and CDR2 SVGAGI. CDR3 coding DNA: TGTGCCACGGGACAGGGCGGCTATAATTCACCCCTCCACTTT. Protein: CATGQGGYNSPLHF.

This clonotype was counted many times. The chain has TRBV7-9 and TRBJ1-6; D is unclear. The CDR3 totals 18 residues. Germline loops: CDR1 SEHNR, CDR2 FQNEAQ (reference sequence). The V and J ends lost 7 bases and 0 bases respectively, with 19 bases between them. CDR3 residues: CASILPRPYSSYNSPLHF. The CDR3 DNA reads TGTGCCAGCATTTTACCTAGACCGTACAGCTCCTATAATTCACCCCTCCACTTT.

The rearrangement uses TRBV20-1 and TRBJ2-1; 9 positions agree with TRBD2. Per germline, CDR1 DFQATT and CDR2 SNEGSKA (reference sequence). The CDR3 extends over 16 amino acids. CDR3 amino acids: CRVPGGSGSSYNEQFF. CDR3 DNA sequence: TGCAGAGTCCCCGGGGGTAGCGGGAGCTCCTACAATGAGCAGTTCTTC.

At least ten counts were recorded for this clonotype. The chain is built from TRBV12-3 or TRBV12-4 and TRBJ1-5; perhaps TRBD1 as D (5 bases). V was clipped by 6 bases and J by 4 bases, with 16 bases between them. This CDR3 comprises 15 residues. Here the CDR3 reads CASSPGGERNQPQHF. In nucleotides, the CDR3 is TGTGCCAGCAGCCCCGGAGGGGAACGAAATCAGCCCCAGCATTTT.

This clonotype was counted at least ten times. V and J are TRBV3-1 and TRBJ2-1, with D hard to call. Trimming removed 2 bases from V and 7 bases from J, with 9 bases in between. The CDR3 covers 13 residues. Germline lookup yields CDR1 LGHDT and CDR2 YNNKEL (reference sequence). CDR3 DNA: TGTGCCAGCAGCCAAATGGGATGGAATGAGCAGTTCTTC. It codes for CASSQMGWNEQFF.

The table lists this clonotype with many counts. V gene TRBV12-3 or TRBV12-4 combines with J gene TRBJ1-2; the D is unclear. The CDR3 runs 16 residues. V was trimmed by 4 bases and J by 5 bases, leaving 20 bases between them. As DNA, the CDR3 is TGTGCCAGCAGTTCCCCGACGACCAGAGGCCCTTATGGCTACACCTTC. Its translation: CASSSPTTRGPYGYTF.

This clonotype has a count of ten or more. V is TRBV30 and J is TRBJ2-5; D call uncertain. Germline loops: CDR1 GTSNPN, CDR2 SVGIG (reference sequence). Trimming cost V 2 bases and J 2 bases, with 6 bases left between them. The CDR3 is 12 amino acids. This chain's CDR3 is CAWSLGQETQYF. The DNA for the CDR3 is TGTGCCTGGAGTTTGGGGCAAGAGACCCAGTACTTC. The variable domain in full, with the rest retrieved from reference TRBV30 and TRBJ2-5, is SQTIHQWPATLVQPVGSPLSLECTVEGTSNPNLYWYRQAAGRGLQLLFYSVGIGQISSEVPQNLSASRPQDRQFILSSKKLLLSDSGFYLCAWSLGQETQYFGPGTRLLVL.

This clonotype has only a few counts. The chain combines TRBV13 with TRBJ2-3; tentatively, D is TRBD2 (6 bases). CDR1 is PRHDT, CDR2 FYEKMQ, per germline (reference sequence). This CDR3 is built from 17 residues. The V gene lost 1 base and the J gene lost 2 bases, with 16 bases spanning the gap. The CDR3 reads CASSLVLGGATTDTQYF. DNA for the CDR3: TGTGCCAGCAGCTTAGTCCTCGGCGGGGCAACCACAGATACGCAGTATTTT.

At least ten counts were recorded for this clonotype. The genes are TRBV7-2 and TRBJ2-6, with a weak D call TRBD2 (5 bases). Looked up from germline, CDR1 is SGHTA and CDR2 is FQGNSA. The V end was cut by 6 bases, the J end by 2 bases, with 14 bases between. The CDR3 totals 16 residues. The CDR3 nucleotides read TGTGCCAGCAGTATGACCCGGGATACTGGGGCCAACGTCCTGACTTTC. Translating gives CASSMTRDTGANVLTF.

This clonotype was found many times. The genes are TRBV5-1 and TRBJ2-1; TRBD2 matches 7 bases. J lost 2 bases, V lost 4 bases, and 12 bases had no gene match. CDR1 and CDR2 (germline): SGHRS, YFSETQ. The CDR3 is made up of 17 amino acids. As DNA, the CDR3 is TGCGCCAGCAGCGCTGATAGCGGGCGAGACGCCTACAATGAGCAGTTCTTC. Its translation is CASSADSGRDAYNEQFF.

The V gene is TRBV10-2, the J gene TRBJ2-2; TRBD2 is a possible D gene (6 bases). The germline V and J ends were trimmed by 5 bases and 13 bases, with 14 bases remaining between them. The CDR3 runs to 12 residues. The germline gives CDR1 WSHSY, CDR2 SAAADI. Here the CDR3 reads CASSKEGWLLFF. For the CDR3, the DNA is TGCGCCAGCAGTAAGGAGGGGTGGCTGCTGTTTTTT.

A few counts support this clonotype. The CDR3 is CSARRRESAYEQYF. CDR3 nucleotides: TGCAGTGCTAGAAGGCGGGAGTCTGCCTACGAGCAGTACTTC. The chain combines TRBV20-1 with TRBJ2-7; TRBD2 agrees at 7 bases. Germline CDR1 and CDR2: DFQATT and SNEGSKA (reference sequence). Trimming cost V 2 bases and J 2 bases; bases outside gene matches: 6. The CDR3 runs to 14 residues.

This clonotype has a handful of counts. The chain recombines TRBV7-9 with TRBJ2-7; 9 bases are shared with TRBD1. CDR1 SEHNR and CDR2 FQNEAQ come from the germline V gene (reference sequence). V shed 5 bases, J shed 2 bases, and the junction held 10 bases outside the gene matches. The CDR3 totals 16 residues. The CDR3 coding sequence is TGTGCCAGCAGCCCTAGGGGACAGGGTATGACCTACGAGCAGTACTTC. The encoded protein is CASSPRGQGMTYEQYF.

This clonotype was counted only a few times. A read error may produce the germline difference seen at one junction end. As DNA, the CDR3 is TGTGCTAGTGGTTTGTTGGGACCAGATACGCGGTATTTT. This encodes CASGLLGPDTRYF. The rearrangement uses TRBV12-5 and TRBJ2-3; D is tentatively TRBD1 or TRBD2 (5 bases each). The CDR3 has 13 amino acids. Germline values: CDR1 LGHNT, CDR2 FRNRAP.

The chain is built from TRBV30 and TRBJ1-6; 7 nucleotides match TRBD1. Germline values: CDR1 GTSNPN, CDR2 SVGIG (reference sequence). CDR3 size: 16 residues. The trim removed 4 bases at V and 6 bases at J, leaving 12 bases unmatched. CDR3 in amino acids: CAWTIRGGGFNSPLHF. CDR3 DNA sequence: TGTGCCTGGACCATTCGGGGAGGGGGCTTTAATTCACCCCTCCACTTT.

The CDR3 reads CSARDLSGSVAYEQYF. The CDR3 DNA is TGCAGTGCTAGAGATCTTAGCGGGAGTGTTGCCTACGAGCAGTACTTC. The V gene is TRBV20-1, the J gene TRBJ2-7; 9 bases map to TRBD2. V lost 0 bases and J lost 2; bases outside the gene matches: 8. This CDR3 is built from 16 residues. Germline assignment: CDR1 DFQATT and CDR2 SNEGSKA (reference sequence).

The gene calls are TRBV6-2 or TRBV6-3 and TRBJ2-7; 7 nucleotides match TRBD1. This CDR3 is 17 amino acids long. V lost 5 bases and J lost 4; bases outside the gene matches: 17. Per germline, CDR1 MNHEY and CDR2 SVGEGT. The CDR3 bases are TGTGCCAGCAGTGAATCGATACGGACAGGCTATGGATACGAGCAGTACTTC. It specifies CASSESIRTGYGYEQYF.

The chain carries TRBV27 and TRBJ2-1, with 9 bases aligning to TRBD1. This CDR3 has 15 amino acids. The germline CDR1 and CDR2 sequences are MNHEY and SMNVEV (reference sequence). J was trimmed by 3 bases and V by 8 bases; bases with no gene match: 8. The CDR3, as DNA: TGTGCCAGCTCCCCGGGACAGGGTAACTACAATGAGCAGTTCTTC. Translating it yields CASSPGQGNYNEQFF.

This sequence joins TRBV12-3 or TRBV12-4 and TRBJ1-3, with D unresolved. V was trimmed by 2 bases and J by 4 bases, leaving 9 bases between them. This CDR3 spans 14 amino acids. This chain's CDR3 is CASSLTSFGNTIYF. Written as DNA, the CDR3 is TGTGCCAGCAGTTTAACCAGTTTCGGAAACACCATATATTTT.

This clonotype was detected ten times or more. The chain joins TRBV27 to TRBJ2-1; 7 nucleotides agree with TRBD2. The germline V gene has CDR1 MNHEY and CDR2 SMNVEV (reference sequence). There are 13 residues in the CDR3. Trimming took 7 bases from V and 7 from J; bases not matched to a gene: 7. This CDR3 is CASIKREGNEQFF. As DNA, the CDR3 is TGTGCCAGCATCAAAAGGGAGGGAAATGAGCAGTTCTTC.

This clonotype came up many times. The rearrangement joins TRBV24-1 to TRBJ2-1; 9 bases agree with TRBD1. CDR3 length equals 17 residues. Germline CDR1 reads KGHDR; CDR2 reads SFDVKD. Germline trimming cut 4 bases from V and 7 bases from J; bases unmatched to any gene: 13. The CDR3 nucleotides are TGTGCCACCAGTGAGTGGAGGGGACAGGGCCAATTTAATGAGCAGTTCTTC. Residues: CATSEWRGQGQFNEQFF.

This clonotype was seen a handful of times. The V gene is TRBV7-2, the J gene TRBJ2-2, with a weak D call TRBD2 (6 bases). Germline V gene lookup returns CDR1 SGHTA and CDR2 FQGNSA. This CDR3 comprises 14 residues. V was pared by 5 bases and J by 4 bases, with 11 bases between. The CDR3 nucleotides are TGTGCCAGCAGCCGGGGAGGCCCCACCGGGGAGCTGTTTTTT. This sequence encodes CASSRGGPTGELFF.

At least ten counts were recorded for this clonotype. This chain connects TRBV25-1 to TRBJ2-6; D may be TRBD1 (6 bases). V dropped 4 bases and J dropped 2 bases, with 6 bases sitting between them. This CDR3 has 14 amino acids. Germline CDR1 and CDR2: MGHDK and SYGVNS. The CDR3 nucleotides are TGTGCCAGCAGTGGGGACACTGGGGCCAACGTCCTGACTTTC. This codes for CASSGDTGANVLTF.

This clonotype came up many times. The chain uses TRBV2 and TRBJ1-1, with a tentative D call TRBD1 (6 bases). The CDR3 loop spans 15 amino acids. CDR1 is SNHLY, CDR2 FYNNEI, per germline. V dropped 6 bases and J dropped 1 base, with 15 bases sitting between them. CDR3 loop: CASRQNREENTEAFF. DNA of the CDR3: TGTGCCAGCAGACAGAACAGGGAAGAGAACACTGAAGCTTTCTTT.

This clonotype has only a few counts. V is TRBV6-5 and J is TRBJ2-2, with D possibly matching TRBD1 (5 bases). The CDR3 length is 15 residues. Germline loops: CDR1 MNHEY, CDR2 SVGAGI. Deletions cut 0 bases from V and 5 bases from J, with 10 bases between. CDR3 region: CASSYSGARTGELFF. As DNA, the CDR3 is TGTGCCAGCAGTTACTCAGGGGCTAGGACCGGGGAGCTGTTTTTT.

The CDR3 reads CASSLGLAGRRNEQFF. CDR3 nucleotide sequence: TGTGCCAGCAGCTTGGGGCTAGCGGGGCGAAGGAATGAGCAGTTCTTC. The chain links TRBV7-2 to TRBJ2-1, with 9 bases aligning to TRBD2. CDR1 is SGHTA, CDR2 FQGNSA, per germline. V shed 3 bases and J 7 bases; nucleotides not matched to a gene: 10. There are 16 residues in the CDR3.

This clonotype was counted at least ten times. The CDR3 region has the DNA TGTGCCAGCAGTTTCGACGAGTACGAGCAGTACTTC. Its translation: CASSFDEYEQYF. The chain employs TRBV12-3 or TRBV12-4 and TRBJ2-7; no clear D. Trimming took off 3 bases at V and 4 bases at J, with 7 bases between the two ends. The CDR3 length is 12 residues.

For this clonotype: This may be a read error: a much more frequent sequence differs by one nucleotide. This chain connects TRBV10-3 to TRBJ2-7, with 8 positions matching TRBD2. Germline V gene lookup returns CDR1 ENHRY and CDR2 SYGVKD. J lost 9 bases, V lost 10 bases, and 14 bases had no gene match. This CDR3 region has 13 residues. As DNA, the CDR3 is TGTGCCAGCAATGGAGCGGGAGTGGGAGGGCAGTACTTC. Translated, it gives CASNGAGVGGQYF.